The rows below give T cell receptor beta chains drawn from one sample of a study of T cell repertoires in cytomegalovirus infection. One entry per CDR3 protein results from TCRdb running MiXCR on the reads. This sample carries hundreds of thousands of distinct CDR3 sequences, about a tenth of them seen once, and the ten largest clones take more than 2.5%. Sequencing input: PBMCs. Every receptor here comes from a human donor in good health (CMV status not recorded). Some clones in this sample may be carry-over from other donors' samples. The CDR3 runs from the conserved cysteine through the conserved F or W. The D gene is left open where the match is weak. The size entry is marked missing in some rows and otherwise reads once, few, many or a size class.

d_gene: NA; v_gene: TRBV6-5; abundance: many; j_gene: TRBJ2-5; CDR3nt: TGTGCCAGCAGTCGGACCCCTCTTGGAGCCCAGTACTTC; CDR3aa: CASSRTPLGAQYF
d_gene: NA; v_gene: TRBV19; abundance: many; j_gene: TRBJ2-5; CDR3nt: TGTGCCACCAGAATCAGGGATTATTCCCAAGAGACCCAGTACTTC; CDR3aa: CATRIRDYSQETQYF
d_gene: NA; v_gene: TRBV15; abundance: few; j_gene: TRBJ2-3; CDR3nt: TGTGCCACCAGCAGGATAAAAGGTTCAGATACGCAGTATTTT; CDR3aa: CATSRIKGSDTQYF
d_gene: NA; v_gene: TRBV7-9; abundance: many; j_gene: TRBJ1-1; CDR3nt: TGTGCCAGCAGCCCCCCTTCCGGGGAAAGGAGGAACACTGAAGCTTTCTTT; CDR3aa: CASSPPSGERRNTEAFF
d_gene: NA; v_gene: TRBV6-2/TRBV6-3; abundance: many; j_gene: TRBJ2-1; CDR3nt: TGTGCCAGCACTCGGGGCCCCACTTCATACAATGAGCAGTTCTTC; CDR3aa: CASTRGPTSYNEQFF
d_gene: NA; v_gene: TRBV20-1; abundance: NA; j_gene: TRBJ1-4; CDR3nt: TGCAGTGCTAGGGACAACCGACCAACTAATGAAAAACTGTTTTTT; CDR3aa: CSARDNRPTNEKLFF
d_gene: NA; v_gene: TRBV20-1; abundance: NA; j_gene: TRBJ2-1; CDR3nt: TGCAGTGCTAGAGGGGCTAGTGAGCAGTTCTTC; CDR3aa: CSARGASEQFF
d_gene: NA; v_gene: TRBV5-4; abundance: many; j_gene: TRBJ2-6; CDR3nt: TGTGCCAGCAGCCCGACCGGCTCTGGGGCCAACGTCCTGACTTTC; CDR3aa: CASSPTGSGANVLTF
d_gene: NA; v_gene: TRBV10-3; abundance: many; j_gene: TRBJ1-3; CDR3nt: TGTGCCATCAGTAAGTCCCTCAGATTCGACGGAGAATCTGGAAACACCATATATTTT; CDR3aa: CAISKSLRFDGESGNTIYF
d_gene: NA; v_gene: TRBV12-3/TRBV12-4; abundance: NA; j_gene: TRBJ2-1; CDR3nt: TGTGCCGCCCGAGAGGACTACAATGAGCAGTTCTTC; CDR3aa: CAAREDYNEQFF
d_gene: NA; v_gene: TRBV6-5; abundance: many; j_gene: TRBJ1-2; CDR3nt: TGTGCCAGCAGTTATCGACCGGGACGCGATTATGGCTACACCTTC; CDR3aa: CASSYRPGRDYGYTF
d_gene: NA; v_gene: TRBV5-1; abundance: many; j_gene: TRBJ1-5; CDR3nt: TGCGCCAGCAGCACAGATGACCTTAGCAATCAGCCCCAGCATTTT; CDR3aa: CASSTDDLSNQPQHF
d_gene: TRBD2; v_gene: TRBV24-1; abundance: few; j_gene: TRBJ2-1; CDR3nt: TGTGCCACGGAAACCGGGGGGGGCAAGGGGAATGAGCAGTTCTTC; CDR3aa: CATETGGGKGNEQFF
d_gene: NA; v_gene: TRBV20-1; abundance: many; j_gene: TRBJ2-3; CDR3nt: TGCAGTGCTAGATTGAGGAGCGGCTCGAGCAGGACAGATACGCAGTATTTT; CDR3aa: CSARLRSGSSRTDTQYF
d_gene: NA; v_gene: TRBV2; abundance: few; j_gene: TRBJ2-7; CDR3nt: TGTGCCAGCAGTGGGGAGAGGAGGGGCTACGAGCAGTACTTC; CDR3aa: CASSGERRGYEQYF
d_gene: NA; v_gene: TRBV12-3/TRBV12-4; abundance: many; j_gene: TRBJ2-1; CDR3nt: TGTGCCAGCAGTTTAGGTCGGGGGAGCTACAATGAGCAGTTCTTC; CDR3aa: CASSLGRGSYNEQFF
d_gene: NA; v_gene: TRBV11-2; abundance: many; j_gene: TRBJ2-2; CDR3nt: TGTGCCAGCAGCGTACAGGTTTCCTTCAACACCGGGGAGCTGTTTTTT; CDR3aa: CASSVQVSFNTGELFF
d_gene: TRBD1; v_gene: TRBV25-1; abundance: many; j_gene: TRBJ1-1; CDR3nt: TGTGCCAGCAGTCCCGGGACAGGGGGCTTTTACACTGAAGCTTTCTTT; CDR3aa: CASSPGTGGFYTEAFF
d_gene: NA; v_gene: TRBV29-1; abundance: NA; j_gene: TRBJ2-1; CDR3nt: TGCAGCGTTGAAGTCCGGTGGAGCATATACAAAGAGCAGTTCTTC; CDR3aa: CSVEVRWSIYKEQFF
d_gene: NA; v_gene: TRBV5-1; abundance: NA; j_gene: TRBJ2-2; CDR3nt: TGCGCCAGCAGCATGGGACATTCGAACACCGGGGAGCTGTTTTTT; CDR3aa: CASSMGHSNTGELFF
d_gene: NA; v_gene: TRBV7-2; abundance: many; j_gene: TRBJ1-1; CDR3nt: TGTGCCAGCAGCCCGAGGGGGTGGGGGAACACTGAAGCTTTCTTT; CDR3aa: CASSPRGWGNTEAFF
d_gene: NA; v_gene: TRBV28; abundance: many; j_gene: TRBJ1-3; CDR3nt: TGTGCCAGCAGCCTCCGTGGAAACACCATATATTTT; CDR3aa: CASSLRGNTIYF
d_gene: NA; v_gene: TRBV5-5; abundance: many; j_gene: TRBJ2-5; CDR3nt: TGTGCCAGCCACTTTATTAGGGGGATCCAAGAGACCCAGTACTTC; CDR3aa: CASHFIRGIQETQYF
d_gene: NA; v_gene: TRBV3-1; abundance: many; j_gene: TRBJ2-1; CDR3nt: TGTGCCAGCAGCCAAGAGGCAGGGCCCTTTTCCTACAATGAGCAGTTCTTC; CDR3aa: CASSQEAGPFSYNEQFF
d_gene: NA; v_gene: TRBV20-1; abundance: few; j_gene: TRBJ2-4; CDR3nt: TGCAGTGCTGAACCCCCGGGACGAATAAACATTCAGTACTTC; CDR3aa: CSAEPPGRINIQYF
d_gene: NA; v_gene: TRBV4-3; abundance: many; j_gene: TRBJ2-1; CDR3nt: TGCGCCAGCAGCATACAGGGTTCGGGCTACAATGAGCAGTTCTTC; CDR3aa: CASSIQGSGYNEQFF
d_gene: TRBD2; v_gene: TRBV6-2/TRBV6-3; abundance: many; j_gene: TRBJ2-7; CDR3nt: TGTGCCAGCACGAAGACTAGCAGCTACGAGCAGTACTTC; CDR3aa: CASTKTSSYEQYF
d_gene: NA; v_gene: TRBV7-8; abundance: many; j_gene: TRBJ2-1; CDR3nt: TGTGCCAGCAGTCCGGCCCCCCGTGGTAGCAATGAGCAGTTCTTC; CDR3aa: CASSPAPRGSNEQFF
d_gene: NA; v_gene: TRBV29-1; abundance: many; j_gene: TRBJ2-5; CDR3nt: TGCAGCGTTGAAGGAGGGCGCCTGGGGGAGACCCAGTACTTC; CDR3aa: CSVEGGRLGETQYF
d_gene: NA; v_gene: TRBV24-1; abundance: NA; j_gene: TRBJ2-1; CDR3nt: TGTGCCACCAGTGATCCCAGCGGTAACTACAATGAGCAGTTCTTC; CDR3aa: CATSDPSGNYNEQFF
d_gene: TRBD1; v_gene: TRBV7-2; abundance: many; j_gene: TRBJ1-5; CDR3nt: TGTGCCAGCAGCCGCCGGACAGGGAACTATCAGCCCCAGCATTTT; CDR3aa: CASSRRTGNYQPQHF
d_gene: TRBD1; v_gene: TRBV27; abundance: many; j_gene: TRBJ2-1; CDR3nt: TGTGCCAGCAGCTTGGGGACAGGGTTGGACCATGAGCAGTTCTTC; CDR3aa: CASSLGTGLDHEQFF
d_gene: TRBD1; v_gene: TRBV6-2/TRBV6-3; abundance: many; j_gene: TRBJ2-5; CDR3nt: TGTGCCAGCAGTAAGACGTCCGGGACAGGGGCTTTCTCGGAGACCCAGTACTTC; CDR3aa: CASSKTSGTGAFSETQYF
d_gene: NA; v_gene: TRBV18; abundance: few; j_gene: TRBJ2-1; CDR3nt: TGTGCCAGCTCACCTGATCGCGGGGCCGATGAGCAGTTCTTC; CDR3aa: CASSPDRGADEQFF
d_gene: TRBD2; v_gene: TRBV28; abundance: NA; j_gene: TRBJ2-3; CDR3nt: TGTGCCAGCGGGGCGGGGGGGAGGAATACGCAGTATTTT; CDR3aa: CASGAGGRNTQYF
d_gene: NA; v_gene: TRBV14; abundance: NA; j_gene: TRBJ1-2; CDR3nt: TGTGCCAGCAGCCAAGAAGGCAGGGTTGGCTACACCTTC; CDR3aa: CASSQEGRVGYTF